This TCR beta chain was profiled in a study of blood T cell repertoires in COVID-19. In the study overall: Donors in the United States, Italy and Spain gave samples during acute or convalescent COVID-19. T cells, B-cell-depleted T cells, or PBMCs supplied cDNA or gDNA.

This table comes from immunoSEQ multiplex PCR, and its TCRdb copy is limited to in-frame clones, with some not included. The data show around 320,000 clones, 89% seen once. Exposed participants encountered a COVID-19 case during the 2 weeks preceding study entry. The origin of this receptor is a woman aged 45-65 years who had been exposed to COVID-19. What was sequenced was PBMCs or T cells enriched from blood (not recorded which).

CDR3 coding DNA: TGTGCCAGCGGCAGACCGACCCAGGGGTCATCTAACTATGGCTACACCTTC. Encoded protein: CASGRPTQGSSNYGYTF. The gene calls are TRBV5-6 and TRBJ1-2; D is possibly TRBD1 (6 bases). Germline CDR1 reads SGHDT; CDR2 reads YYEEEE. With 7 bases removed from V and 0 bases from J, the gap between germline ends came to 22 bases. CDR3 length: 17 amino acids.